The following is a T cell receptor (beta chain) sequence with its context. This entry is derived from a study of cytomegalovirus exposure and HLA in healthy donors. V lost 2 bases and J 6 bases, leaving 13 bases between the germline ends. The germline CDR1 and CDR2 sequences are SGHVS and FQNEAQ. The CDR3 has 15 amino acids. It was with 60 Vbeta and 13 Jbeta primers that the PCR ran. Some clones are missing from TCRdb's copy, which holds only in-frame ones; the method was immunoSEQ multiplex PCR. The repertoire holds around 120,000 clones, with approximately 70% as singletons. The V and J genes are TRBV7-8 and TRBJ1-4; perhaps TRBD1 as D (6 bases). This TCR was recovered from a man aged 25-45 years in good health and CMV-seropositive. Sequencing input: PBMCs. The CDR3 region has the DNA TGTGCCAGCAGCTTACGAACAGGGTGGGATGAAAAACTGTTTTTT. Translated: CASSLRTGWDEKLFF.